The clone carrying this TCR beta chain was found a few times. This may come from a read error, since a much larger clone is one base off. The genes and germline here are from mouse. The CDR3 end is not reached by the read, which stops 4 residues before it; the germline J gene fills it in. The record originates from a study of CD8+ T cells in alopecia areata. It was with CD4, CD8alpha, NKG2D, NKG2ACE and other markers that pooled cutaneous lymph node cells were sorted. The germline V gene has CDR1 FNHDT and CDR2 SITEND (reference sequence). The trim removed 6 bases at V and 2 bases at J, leaving 6 bases unmatched. The CDR3 runs to 14 residues. RNA was isolated and reverse transcribed to cDNA, the sequencing template. The data were produced by immunoSEQ multiplex PCR, yet TCRdb's version contains in-frame clones alone and is incomplete. This sample carries 200,000 to 300,000 clones and no singletons, and roughly 1.2% goes to the top ten.

This sequence was found in a C3H/HeJ mouse with alopecia areata. The strain is characterized by the MHC haplotype H2-k. Sequencing was carried out using CD4+ T cells sorted from a lymph node. V usage is TRBV19 and J usage is TRBJ2-5, with 7 bases lining up with TRBD1. The CDR3 DNA, read in part, is TGTGCCAGCACCCCCCGGGACAGCCAAGAC. This gives the protein CASTPRDSQD. In full, the CDR3 is CASTPRDSQDTQYF.